This TCR beta chain was captured by sequencing in a study of T cell changes during pregnancy in multiple sclerosis. Libraries were prepared by immunoSEQ multiplex PCR; TCRdb keeps only in-frame clonotypes and omits some of them. Here the sample spans roughly 70,000 clones, more than 85% being singletons. With 1 base clipped from V and 8 bases from J, the junction kept 13 bases outside the gene matches. The CDR3 covers 17 residues. The germline gives CDR1 LGHNA, CDR2 YNFKEQ. Sequencing was performed on peripheral blood, taken before pregnancy. This chain joins TRBV4-2 and TRBJ2-5; TRBD2 agrees at 10 bases. This TCR came from a female donor with multiple sclerosis, enrolled in a pregnancy study. CDR3 amino acids: CASSQGDSGGPKKTQYF. The CDR3 DNA reads as TGTGCCAGCAGCCAAGGGGATAGCGGGGGGCCCAAGAAAACCCAGTACTTC.